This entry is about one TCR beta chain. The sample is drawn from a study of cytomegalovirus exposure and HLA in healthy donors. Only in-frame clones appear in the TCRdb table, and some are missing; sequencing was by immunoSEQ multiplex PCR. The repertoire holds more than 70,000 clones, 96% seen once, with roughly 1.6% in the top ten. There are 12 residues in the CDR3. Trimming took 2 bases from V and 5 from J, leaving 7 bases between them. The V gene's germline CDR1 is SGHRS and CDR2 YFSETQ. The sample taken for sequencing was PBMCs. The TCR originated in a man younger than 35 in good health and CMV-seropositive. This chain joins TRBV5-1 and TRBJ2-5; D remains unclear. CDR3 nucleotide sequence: TGCGCCAGCAGCTTAACTCGGGAGACCCAGTACTTC. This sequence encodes CASSLTRETQYF.